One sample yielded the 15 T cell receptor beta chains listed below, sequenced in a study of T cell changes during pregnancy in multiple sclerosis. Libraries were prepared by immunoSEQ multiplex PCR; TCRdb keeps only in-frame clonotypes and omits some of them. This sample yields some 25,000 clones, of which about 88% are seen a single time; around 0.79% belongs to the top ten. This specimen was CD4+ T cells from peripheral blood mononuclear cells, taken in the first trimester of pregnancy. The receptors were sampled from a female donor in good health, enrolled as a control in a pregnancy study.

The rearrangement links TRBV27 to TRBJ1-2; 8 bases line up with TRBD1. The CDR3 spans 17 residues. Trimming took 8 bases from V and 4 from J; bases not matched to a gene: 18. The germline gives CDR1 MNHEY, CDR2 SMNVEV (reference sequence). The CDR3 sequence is CASATGQGRGYSYGYTF. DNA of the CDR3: TGTGCCAGCGCGACAGGACAGGGACGCGGCTATTCCTATGGCTACACCTTC.

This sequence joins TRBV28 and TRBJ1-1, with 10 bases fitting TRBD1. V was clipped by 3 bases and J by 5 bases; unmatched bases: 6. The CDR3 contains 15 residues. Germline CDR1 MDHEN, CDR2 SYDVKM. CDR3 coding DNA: TGTGCCAGCAGTTTTCGACAGGGGGCAAGGACTGAAGCTTTCTTT. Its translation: CASSFRQGARTEAFF.

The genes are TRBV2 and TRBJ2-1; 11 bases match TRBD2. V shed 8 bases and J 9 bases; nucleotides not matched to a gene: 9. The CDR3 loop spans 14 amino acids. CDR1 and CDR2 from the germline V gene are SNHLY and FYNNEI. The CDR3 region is CASQTSGVSVEQFF. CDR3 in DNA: TGTGCCAGCCAGACTAGCGGGGTCTCGGTTGAGCAGTTCTTC.

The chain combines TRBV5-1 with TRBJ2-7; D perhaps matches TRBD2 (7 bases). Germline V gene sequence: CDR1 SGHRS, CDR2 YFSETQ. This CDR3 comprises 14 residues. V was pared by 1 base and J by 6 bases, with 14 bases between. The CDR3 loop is CASSLSGGLSEQYF. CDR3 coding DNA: TGCGCCAGCAGCTTGTCGGGGGGCCTGTCCGAGCAGTACTTC.

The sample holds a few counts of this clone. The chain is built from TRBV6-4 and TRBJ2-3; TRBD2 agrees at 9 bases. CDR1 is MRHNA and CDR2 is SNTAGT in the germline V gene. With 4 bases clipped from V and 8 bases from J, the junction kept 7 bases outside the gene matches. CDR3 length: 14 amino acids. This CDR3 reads CASSVDSAGGTQYF. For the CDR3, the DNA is TGTGCCAGCAGTGTAGACTCAGCGGGAGGTACGCAGTATTTT.

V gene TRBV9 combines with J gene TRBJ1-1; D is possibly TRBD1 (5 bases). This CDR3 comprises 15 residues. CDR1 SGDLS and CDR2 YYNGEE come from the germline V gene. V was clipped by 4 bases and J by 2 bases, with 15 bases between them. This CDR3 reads CASSREPTVNTEAFF. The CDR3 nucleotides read TGTGCCAGCAGCCGAGAGCCGACAGTTAACACTGAAGCTTTCTTT.

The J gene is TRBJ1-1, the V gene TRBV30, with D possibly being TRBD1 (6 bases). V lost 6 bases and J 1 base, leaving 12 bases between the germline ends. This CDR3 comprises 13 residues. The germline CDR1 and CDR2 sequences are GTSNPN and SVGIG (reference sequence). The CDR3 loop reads CACRGITNTEAFF. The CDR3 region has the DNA TGTGCCTGCAGGGGTATAACGAACACTGAAGCTTTCTTT.

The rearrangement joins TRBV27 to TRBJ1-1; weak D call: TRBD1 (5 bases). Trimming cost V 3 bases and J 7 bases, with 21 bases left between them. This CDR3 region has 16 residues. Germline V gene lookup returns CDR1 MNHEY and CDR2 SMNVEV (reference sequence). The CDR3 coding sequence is TGTGCCAGCAGTTTTCTCCCGGGCAGGGATGAGAATGAAGCTTTCTTT. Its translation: CASSFLPGRDENEAFF.

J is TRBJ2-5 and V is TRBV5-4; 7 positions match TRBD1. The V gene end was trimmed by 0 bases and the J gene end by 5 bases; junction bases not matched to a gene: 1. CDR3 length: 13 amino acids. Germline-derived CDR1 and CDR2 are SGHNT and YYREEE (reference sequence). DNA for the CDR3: TGTGCCAGCAGCTTGGACAGGGGCGAGACCCAGTACTTC. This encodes CASSLDRGETQYF.

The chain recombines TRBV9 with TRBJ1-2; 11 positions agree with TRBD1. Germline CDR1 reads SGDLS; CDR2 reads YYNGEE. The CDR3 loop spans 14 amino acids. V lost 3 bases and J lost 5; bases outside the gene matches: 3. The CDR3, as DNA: TGTGCCAGCAGCGGTTGGGACAGGGGGTATGGCTACACCTTC. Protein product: CASSGWDRGYGYTF. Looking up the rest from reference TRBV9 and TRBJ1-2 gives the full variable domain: DSGVTQTPKHLITATGQRVTLRCSPRSGDLSVYWYQQSLDQGLQFLIQYYNGEERAKGNILERFSAQQFPDLHSELNLSSLELGDSALYFCASSGWDRGYGYTFGSGTRLTVV.

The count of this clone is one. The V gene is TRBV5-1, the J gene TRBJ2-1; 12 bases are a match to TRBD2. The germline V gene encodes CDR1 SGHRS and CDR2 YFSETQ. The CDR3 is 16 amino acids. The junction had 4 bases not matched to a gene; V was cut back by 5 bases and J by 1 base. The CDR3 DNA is TGCGCCAGCAGACTAGCGGGAGGTCTTTCCTACAATGAGCAGTTCTTC. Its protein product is CASRLAGGLSYNEQFF.

CDR3 sequence (DNA): TGTGCCAGCAGATCCGGGACTGCTATGGCAGATACGCAGTATTTT. Encoded protein: CASRSGTAMADTQYF. The chain links TRBV28 to TRBJ2-3; D may be TRBD2 (6 bases). V lost 6 bases to trimming and J lost 4 bases, with 17 bases between them. The CDR3 spans 15 residues. The germline gives CDR1 MDHEN, CDR2 SYDVKM. Supplemented by reference TRBV28 and TRBJ2-3, the full variable domain reads DVKVTQSSRYLVKRTGEKVFLECVQDMDHENMFWYRQDPGLGLRLIYFSYDVKMKEKGDIPEGYSVSREKKERFSLILESASTNQTSMYLCASRSGTAMADTQYFGPGTRLTVL.

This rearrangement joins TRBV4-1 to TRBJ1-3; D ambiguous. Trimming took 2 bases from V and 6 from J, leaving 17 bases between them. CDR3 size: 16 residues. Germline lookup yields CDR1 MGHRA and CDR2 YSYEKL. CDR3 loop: CASSQSYPGSANTIYF. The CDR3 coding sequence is TGCGCCAGCAGCCAATCGTATCCGGGGTCAGCAAACACCATATATTTT.

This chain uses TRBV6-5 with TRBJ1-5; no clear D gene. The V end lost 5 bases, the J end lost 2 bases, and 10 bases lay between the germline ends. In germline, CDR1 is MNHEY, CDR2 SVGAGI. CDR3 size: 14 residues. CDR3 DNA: TGTGCCAGCAGTGACCGGGTTGGCAATCAGCCCCAGCATTTT. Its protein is CASSDRVGNQPQHF.

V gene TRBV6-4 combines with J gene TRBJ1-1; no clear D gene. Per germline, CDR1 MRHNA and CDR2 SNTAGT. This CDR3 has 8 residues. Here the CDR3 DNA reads TGTCCCCTTTTTGAAGCTTTCTTT. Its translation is CPLFEAFF.